What follows is one T cell receptor beta chain and its context. Antigen unknown. The entry originates in a study of vaccination and CD4 T cells after COVID-19. At the Johns Hopkins FTIC core, DNA taken from cultured CD4+ T cells was sequenced by way of the Oncomine TCR Beta short-read assay. TCRdb passed the PCR reads through MiXCR, listing each CDR3 protein once. The sample records approximately 10,000 distinct CDR3 sequences, 53% being singletons. Germline loops: CDR1 LNHDA, CDR2 SQIVND (reference sequence). V gave up 2 bases and J gave up 5 bases, with 9 bases separating them. The CDR3 spans 14 residues. Regarding treatment: roughly 10-day PBMC culture with coronavirus spike peptide pools or control peptides (ViraFEST assay).

This receptor was taken from a human donor who had recovered from COVID-19. Material for sequencing was CD4+ T cells from blood, cultured in vitro. J is TRBJ2-2 and V is TRBV19; D may be TRBD2 (5 bases). The DNA for the CDR3 is TGTGCCAGTAGTATATCGGAGGCAACCGGGGAGCTGTTTTTT. Translated, it gives CASSISEATGELFF.